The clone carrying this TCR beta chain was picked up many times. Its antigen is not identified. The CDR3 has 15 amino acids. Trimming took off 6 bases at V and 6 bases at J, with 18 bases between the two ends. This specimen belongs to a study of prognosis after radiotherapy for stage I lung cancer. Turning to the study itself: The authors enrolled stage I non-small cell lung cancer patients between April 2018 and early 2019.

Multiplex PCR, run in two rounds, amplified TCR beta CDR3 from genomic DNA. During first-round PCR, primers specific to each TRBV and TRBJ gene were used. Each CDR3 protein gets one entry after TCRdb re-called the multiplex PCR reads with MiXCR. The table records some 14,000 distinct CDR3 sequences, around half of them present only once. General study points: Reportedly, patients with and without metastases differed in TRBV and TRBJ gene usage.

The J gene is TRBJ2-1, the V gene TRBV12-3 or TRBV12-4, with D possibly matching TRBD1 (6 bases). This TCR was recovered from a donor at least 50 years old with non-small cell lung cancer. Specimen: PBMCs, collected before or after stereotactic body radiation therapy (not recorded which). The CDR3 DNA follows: TGTGCCAGCAGCCCCAGGGGCGGTAATTCCAATGAGCAGTTCTTC. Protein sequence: CASSPRGGNSNEQFF.